A selection of T cell receptor beta chains follows, all from one sample in a study of OX40 agonist ivuxolimab in advanced cancers. The table came from immunoSEQ multiplex PCR; TCRdb's copy has only in-frame clones and leaves some out. The table has some 90,000 clones, more than 75% seen once. The sequences come from CD4+ or CD8+ T cells sorted from blood, collected in a trial of the OX40 agonist ivuxolimab. The receptors were sampled from an adult with an advanced solid tumor such as melanoma, head and neck, liver or kidney cancer. The CDR3 runs from the conserved cysteine through the conserved F or W. Each record gives: clone size, V gene, J gene, D gene, CDR3 DNA, CDR3 protein. A D gene is named only where the DNA matches it firmly. Rows give clone size only sometimes, using once, few, many, or a class for an expanded clone.

>few|TRBV2|TRBJ2-1|TRBD2
TGTGCCAGCAGTTCCGGACTAGCCAGCAATGAGCAGTTCTTC
CASSSGLASNEQFF
>once|TRBV30|TRBJ1-5|NA
TGTGCCTGGAGTGTAGGGTTCAATCAGCCCCAGCATTTT
CAWSVGFNQPQHF
>NA|TRBV4-3|TRBJ2-1|NA
TGCGCCAGCAGCCGGGGCGATTGGGAGCAGTTCTTC
CASSRGDWEQFF
>NA|TRBV18|TRBJ1-2|NA
TGTGCCAGCTCGGATGAGACGGGACGGACGAACTATGGCTACACCTTC
CASSDETGRTNYGYTF
>NA|TRBV28|TRBJ2-5|NA
TGTGCCAGCAGTTTTGGGGCCCGGGGCGCGACCCAGTACTTC
CASSFGARGATQYF
>NA|TRBV4-1|TRBJ2-7|NA
TGCGCCAGCAGCCAAGCTACGTTGGGGCTAGTTCACGAGCAGTACTTC
CASSQATLGLVHEQYF
>NA|TRBV5-1|TRBJ2-7|NA
TGCGCCAGCAGCTTTGACGGGGGGCGTTGGGACGAGCAGTACTTC
CASSFDGGRWDEQYF
>NA|TRBV4-2|TRBJ2-7|TRBD2
TGTGCCAGCAGCCGAACCAGCGGGGGACCCTACGAGCAGTACTTC
CASSRTSGGPYEQYF
>NA|TRBV4-1|TRBJ2-7|TRBD1
TGCGCCAGCAGACAACCGGGACAGGGTACCCACGAGCAGTACTTC
CASRQPGQGTHEQYF
>few|TRBV5-1|TRBJ1-5|NA
TGCGCCAGCAGCTTGGTCGGGGGGCTTGACAATCAGCCCCAGCATTTT
CASSLVGGLDNQPQHF
>NA|TRBV7-2|TRBJ2-7|NA
TGTGCCAGCAGCCCTCTTGGTGGGGCCCCCGGGGAGCAGTACTTC
CASSPLGGAPGEQYF
>NA|TRBV23-1|TRBJ2-7|NA
TGCGCCAGCAGTCAATTTGGCAGGCTCGGCGAGCAGTACTTC
CASSQFGRLGEQYF
>NA|TRBV5-1|TRBJ2-5|NA
TGCGCCAGCAGCTTGTTACAGGGACAAGAGACCCAGTACTTC
CASSLLQGQETQYF
>NA|TRBV5-6|TRBJ1-2|NA
TGTGCCAGCAGCTTTGAGGGATCTAGCTATGGCTACACCTTC
CASSFEGSSYGYTF
>NA|TRBV28|TRBJ2-7|NA
TGTGCCAGCTTAAATTATATCTCCTACGAGCAGTACTTC
CASLNYISYEQYF
>NA|TRBV7-2|TRBJ2-1|NA
TGTGCCAGCAGCTTAGTTGCTGAAACGAGGAATGAGCAGTTCTTC
CASSLVAETRNEQFF
>NA|TRBV19|TRBJ1-1|NA
TGTGCCAGTAGTATAGTCAGGGGTGAAGCTTTCTTT
CASSIVRGEAFF
>NA|TRBV15|TRBJ2-7|NA
TGTGCCACCAGCAGCAACAGGGTTGGTTACGAGCAGTACTTC
CATSSNRVGYEQYF
>NA|TRBV25-1|TRBJ1-2|NA
TGTGCCAGCAGTGGTTTATACGGCGGAAAACGCTATGGCTACACCTTC
CASSGLYGGKRYGYTF
>NA|TRBV2|TRBJ2-6|TRBD1
TGTGCCAGCCGATCGACAGGGGTCGGGGCCAACGTCCTGACTTTC
CASRSTGVGANVLTF
>NA|TRBV5-1|TRBJ2-3|NA
TGCGCCAGCAGCTTGGAACCAGATACGCAGTATTTT
CASSLEPDTQYF
>NA|TRBV19|TRBJ1-3|NA
TGTGCCAGTAGTCCCTCGGATGGACTTGGAAACACCATATATTTT
CASSPSDGLGNTIYF
>NA|TRBV5-1|TRBJ2-7|NA
TGCGCCAGCAGCCCCGGTTACCGGGACTCCTACGAGCAGTACTTC
CASSPGYRDSYEQYF
>NA|TRBV18|TRBJ2-7|TRBD2
TGTGCCAGCTCACCAACCCCGGGAGGGCCCTACGAGCAGTACTTC
CASSPTPGGPYEQYF
>NA|TRBV14|TRBJ1-1|TRBD1
TGTGCCAGCAGCGACAGGGAAATGAACACTGAAGCTTTCTTT
CASSDREMNTEAFF
>once|TRBV2|TRBJ1-5|TRBD1
TGTGCCAGCAGTGTAGACAGGGGTGATCAGCCCCAGCATTTT
CASSVDRGDQPQHF
>NA|TRBV7-9|TRBJ2-1|TRBD2
TGTGCCAGCAGCAACCGGACTAGCGGGAGGGTTGCTAGTTACAATGAGCAGTTCTTC
CASSNRTSGRVASYNEQFF
>NA|TRBV16|TRBJ2-4|NA
TGTGCCAGCAGCCCCCTCACTGGGCTAGCCAAAAACATTCAGTACTTC
CASSPLTGLAKNIQYF
>NA|TRBV5-1|TRBJ2-2|TRBD1
TGCGCCAGCAGCTTGGGACAGGGAACCGGGGAGCTGTTTTTT
CASSLGQGTGELFF
>NA|TRBV14|TRBJ1-1|NA
TGTGCCAGCAGCCTCCCCCTGAACACTGAAGCTTTCTTT
CASSLPLNTEAFF
>few|TRBV2|TRBJ1-1|NA
TGTGCCAGCTGGCACCGTCGGGAGCCGAACACTGAAGCTTTCTTT
CASWHRREPNTEAFF
>NA|TRBV21-1|TRBJ1-5|NA
TGTGCCAGCAGCAAAGACACAGGAAGAAGTTCTAGCAATCAGCCCCAGCATTTT
CASSKDTGRSSSNQPQHF
>NA|TRBV5-6|TRBJ2-5|NA
TGTGCCAGCAGTTCACCAGGGGAAGAGACCCAGTACTTC
CASSSPGEETQYF
>NA|TRBV7-6|TRBJ2-3|NA
TGTGCCAGCAGCTTATACTCGGATCTACGCACAGATACGCAGTATTTT
CASSLYSDLRTDTQYF
>once|TRBV5-1|TRBJ2-3|NA
TGCGCCAGCAGCTTGGCCGACCGAGTCACAGATACGCAGTATTTT
CASSLADRVTDTQYF
>NA|TRBV19|TRBJ2-5|NA
TGTGCCAGTAGTATGACTAATCAAGAGACCCAGTACTTC
CASSMTNQETQYF
>once|TRBV14|TRBJ2-5|NA
TGTGCCAGCAGCCTAAAGGAGACCCAGTACTTC
CASSLKETQYF
>NA|TRBV19|TRBJ1-1|TRBD1
TGTGCCAGTAGCAGACAGGGAAACACTGAAGCTTTCTTT
CASSRQGNTEAFF
>NA|TRBV10-3|TRBJ2-1|NA
TGTGCCATCAGTGAGTCCACGAGAGGGGAGGATGAGCAGTTCTTC
CAISESTRGEDEQFF
>NA|TRBV4-3|TRBJ2-3|NA
TGCGCCAGCAGCCAGCGTTGGGGCGAGAGTTCAGATACGCAGTATTTT
CASSQRWGESSDTQYF